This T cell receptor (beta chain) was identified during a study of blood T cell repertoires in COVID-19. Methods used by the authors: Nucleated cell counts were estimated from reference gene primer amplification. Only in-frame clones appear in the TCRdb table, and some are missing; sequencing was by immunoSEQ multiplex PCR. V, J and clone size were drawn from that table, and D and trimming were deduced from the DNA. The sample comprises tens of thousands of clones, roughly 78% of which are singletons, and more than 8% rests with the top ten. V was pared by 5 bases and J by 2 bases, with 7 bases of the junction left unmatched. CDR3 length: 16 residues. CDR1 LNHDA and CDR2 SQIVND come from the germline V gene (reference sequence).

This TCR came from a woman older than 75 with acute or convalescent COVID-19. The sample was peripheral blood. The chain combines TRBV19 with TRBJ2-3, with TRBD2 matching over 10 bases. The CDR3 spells CASSWSGGAPTDTQYF. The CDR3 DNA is TGTGCCAGTAGTTGGAGCGGGGGGGCCCCCACAGATACGCAGTATTTT.